This TCR beta chain is from a study of graft-versus-host responses after intestinal transplantation. Overall study: The recipients all started with anti-thymocyte globulin induction and then took tacrolimus and steroids for two to four years. Points from the study as a whole: The authors found GvH clones in recipient marrow, some appearing first in ileum or blood.

Only one count was recorded for this clone. Its specificity is unknown. Sequencing used immunoSEQ multiplex PCR; TCRdb keeps in-frame clones, though not all of them. The data hold 84,000 or so clones, with around 84% observed a single time. This receptor was identified in a human donor who received an intestinal transplant. The sequenced sample was unstimulated CD4+ T cells sorted from spleen or lymph node cells, obtained before intestinal transplant.

CDR3 sequence reads: CASSSGGGGTDTQYF. The DNA of the CDR3 is TGCGCCAGCAGCTCCGGCGGGGGGGGCACAGATACGCAGTATTTT. V usage is TRBV5-1 and J usage is TRBJ2-3; 9 nucleotides line up with TRBD2. Germline V CDR1 and CDR2: SGHRS, YFSETQ. There are 15 residues in the CDR3. Trimming took 3 bases from V and 1 from J; bases not matched to a gene: 3.